Listed here are 31 T cell receptor beta chains from one sample, sequenced in a study of post-analysis software for immune sequencing data. Unique molecular identifiers featured in each of the TCR beta cDNA libraries. TCRdb fed the PCR reads into MiXCR, producing one record per CDR3 protein. The sample has 150,000 to 200,000 distinct CDR3 sequences; 30% to 45% are singletons. Material: blood, obtained after autologous hematopoietic stem cell transplantation. The receptor source for this set is a girl aged 5-17 years with multiple sclerosis.

This clonotype came up once. A clone one base away is much larger, so this may be a read error. The V gene is TRBV12-3 or TRBV12-4, the J gene TRBJ2-5; D perhaps matches TRBD2 (6 bases). CDR3 size: 13 residues. V dropped 7 bases and J dropped 7 bases, with 16 bases sitting between them. In nucleotides, the CDR3 is TGTGCCAGCAAGACTAGGGCAAGAGGGACCCAGTACTTC. This sequence encodes CASKTRARGTQYF.

This clonotype was seen only a few times. The V and J genes are TRBV6-5 and TRBJ2-7, with D possibly being TRBD2 (6 bases). V shed 0 bases and J shed 4 bases, with 10 bases lying between them. Germline-derived CDR1 and CDR2 are MNHEY and SVGAGI. CDR3 length equals 14 residues. CDR3 sequence: CASSYSRRDYEQYF. CDR3 in DNA: TGTGCCAGCAGTTACTCGCGGAGGGATTACGAGCAGTACTTC.

This chain connects TRBV12-3 or TRBV12-4 to TRBJ2-1, with 7 bases fitting TRBD2. CDR3 size: 15 residues. Trimming at V came to 1 base and at J to 7 bases, leaving 7 bases not matched to a gene. The DNA for the CDR3 is TGTGCCAGCAGTTTAGGTAGAGGGAGGGTGAATGAGCAGTTCTTC. The encoded protein is CASSLGRGRVNEQFF.

This clonotype has more than one count but fewer than ten. V is TRBV5-1 and J is TRBJ2-7; D is unresolved. Germline V gives CDR1 SGHRS, CDR2 YFSETQ. The CDR3 length is 14 residues. V lost 0 bases, J lost 2 bases, and 9 bases lay in between. CDR3 bases: TGCGCCAGCAGCTTGGGGGCAAAAACCTACGAGCAGTACTTC. Protein product: CASSLGAKTYEQYF.

This clonotype has a count of ten or more. This chain links TRBV4-3 with TRBJ1-6; the D is unclear. This CDR3 has 15 amino acids. The germline V gene encodes CDR1 LGHNA and CDR2 YSLEER. V lost 1 base and J lost 5, with 9 bases in between. In DNA, the CDR3 is TGCGCCAGCAGCCAAGTGGGTAGGAATAATTCACCCCTCCACTTT. Translating it yields CASSQVGRNNSPLHF.

The V and J genes are TRBV6-6 and TRBJ2-1; 7 bases line up with TRBD1. V shed 6 bases, J shed 0 bases, and the junction held 11 bases outside the gene matches. Germline lookup yields CDR1 MNHNY and CDR2 SVGAGI (reference sequence). The CDR3 spans 17 residues. CDR3 region: CASSNRDSRSSYNEQFF. The CDR3 nucleotides read TGTGCCAGCAGCAATCGGGACAGCCGAAGCTCCTACAATGAGCAGTTCTTC.

This clonotype has only a few counts. This chain joins TRBV15 and TRBJ2-7, with D perhaps matching TRBD2 (6 bases). Trimming took 4 bases from V and 10 from J, leaving 17 bases between them. Germline V lookup: CDR1 LNHNV, CDR2 YYDKDF (reference sequence). The CDR3 covers 13 residues. CDR3 bases: TGTGCCACCAGCAAGTTCGGGGGAGAAGCCCAGTACTTC. It translates to CATSKFGGEAQYF.

This clonotype was seen more than once but under ten times. This CDR3 is CASSLGPGQQYNTF. CDR3 nucleotide sequence: TGTGCCAGCAGCTTAGGACCGGGACAGCAGTACAACACCTTC. This rearrangement joins TRBV7-8 to TRBJ1-2; 7 bases line up with TRBD1. Germline V CDR1 and CDR2: SGHVS, FQNEAQ. CDR3 size: 14 residues. Trimming removed 1 base from V and 12 bases from J; junction bases left unmatched: 11.

This clonotype was observed a handful of times. The V gene is TRBV5-1, the J gene TRBJ2-1, with 13 bases aligning to TRBD2. Looked up from germline, CDR1 is SGHRS and CDR2 is YFSETQ. The CDR3 totals 20 residues. Trimming at V came to 2 bases and at J to 5 bases, leaving 16 bases not matched to a gene. The DNA of the CDR3 is TGCGCCAGCAGCTTTCTGGGACTAGCGGGGAGAGACGGGTTTGACAATGAGCAGTTCTTC. It translates to CASSFLGLAGRDGFDNEQFF.

The chain employs TRBV12-3 or TRBV12-4 and TRBJ2-1, with 7 bases aligning to TRBD2. Losses at the gene ends were 8 bases for V and 0 bases for J; bases not matched to a gene: 4. The CDR3 is 14 amino acids. In DNA, the CDR3 is TGTGCCAGCGCTCTAGCGGACTCCTACAATGAGCAGTTCTTC. This codes for CASALADSYNEQFF.

This clonotype was found a few times. The V call is TRBV29-1, the J call TRBJ2-4; 7 bases align to TRBD1. The J call may be mistaken, given a closer DNA end match to TRBJ2-7. This CDR3 has 13 residues. Germline V lookup: CDR1 SQVTM, CDR2 ANQGSEA. Here the CDR3 DNA reads TGCAGCGTTGTGACAGGGAACTCCTACGAGCAGTACTTC. Its translation is CSVVTGNSYEQYF.

The V call is TRBV11-2, the J call TRBJ2-2; D not resolved. This CDR3 is built from 12 residues. The germline gives CDR1 SGHAT, CDR2 FQNNGV. The V end was cut by 3 bases, the J end by 3 bases, with 2 bases between. The CDR3 nucleotides read TGTGCCAGCAGCTTCCACACCGGGGAGCTGTTTTTT. Its translation is CASSFHTGELFF.

The chain has TRBV29-1 and TRBJ1-3; TRBD1 matches 7 bases. The CDR3 loop spans 14 amino acids. Germline CDR1 and CDR2: SQVTM and ANQGSEA. J lost 2 bases, V lost 7 bases, and 8 bases had no gene match. CDR3 in amino acids: CSAQGSKAGNTIYF. For the CDR3, the DNA is TGCAGCGCACAGGGGAGCAAGGCTGGAAACACCATATATTTT.

This clonotype was picked up many times. CDR3 sequence reads: CASSFGSGRAYNEQFF. CDR3 coding DNA: TGTGCCAGCAGTTTCGGTAGCGGGAGGGCCTACAATGAGCAGTTCTTC. The J gene is TRBJ2-1, the V gene TRBV12-3 or TRBV12-4; 11 bases are shared with TRBD2. This CDR3 contains 16 residues. Germline trimming cut 3 bases from V and 2 bases from J; bases unmatched to any gene: 3.

This chain links TRBV20-1 with TRBJ2-7; maybe TRBD1 (5 bases). V was pared by 2 bases and J by 6 bases, with 11 bases between. The germline V gene encodes CDR1 DFQATT and CDR2 SNEGSKA (reference sequence). This CDR3 is 12 amino acids long. The CDR3 DNA reads as TGCAGTGCTAGATGGGGCACGGGCGAGCAGTACTTC. It yields the protein CSARWGTGEQYF.

V gene TRBV20-1 combines with J gene TRBJ2-5; D is perhaps TRBD1 (6 bases). CDR1 is DFQATT, CDR2 SNEGSKA, per germline (reference sequence). V was pared by 0 bases and J by 8 bases, with 16 bases between. This CDR3 region has 14 residues. The chain's CDR3 is CSAREAGTTVTQYF. Written as DNA, the CDR3 is TGCAGTGCTAGAGAGGCCGGGACAACGGTAACCCAGTACTTC.

In this sample, this clonotype turned up a few times. The CDR3 nucleotides read TGTGCCAGCAGCCAGAAAGGAGTGGGGGCAGATACGCAGTATTTT. Its translation is CASSQKGVGADTQYF. The chain combines TRBV3-1 with TRBJ2-3, with D possibly being TRBD1 or TRBD2 (5 bases each). V shed 3 bases and J shed 4 bases, with 14 bases lying between them. The germline V gene has CDR1 LGHDT and CDR2 YNNKEL (reference sequence). The CDR3 has 15 amino acids.

The chain is built from TRBV7-9 and TRBJ1-1; D may be TRBD1 (6 bases). Germline loops: CDR1 SEHNR, CDR2 FQNEAQ (reference sequence). The CDR3 is made up of 13 amino acids. V lost 6 bases and J lost 5, with 13 bases in between. This chain's CDR3 is CASRPGGGTEAFF. The CDR3 DNA reads TGTGCCAGCAGGCCCGGAGGGGGAACTGAAGCTTTCTTT.

This chain connects TRBV15 to TRBJ2-3, with TRBD2 matching over 7 bases. CDR3 length equals 15 residues. V lost 0 bases and J lost 3; bases outside the gene matches: 3. Germline values: CDR1 LNHNV, CDR2 YYDKDF (reference sequence). CDR3 nucleotide sequence: TGTGCCACCAGCAGAGAAGAGCGGGGTACAGATACGCAGTATTTT. Encoded protein: CATSREERGTDTQYF.

Turning to this clonotype: The junction shows a germline mismatch at one end, possibly a read error. This chain connects TRBV5-6 to TRBJ2-7, with 8 bases fitting TRBD2. Germline V CDR1 and CDR2: SGHDT, YYEEEE. The CDR3 has 14 residues. CDR3 protein: CASSFGGEVYGQYF. The CDR3 DNA sequence: TGTGCCAGCAGCTTCGGGGGGGAGGTGTACGGGCAGTACTTC.

The V and J genes are TRBV29-1 and TRBJ2-5; 7 bases align to TRBD2. CDR3 length: 15 residues. Germline trimming cut 6 bases from V and 5 bases from J; bases unmatched to any gene: 15. Germline loops: CDR1 SQVTM, CDR2 ANQGSEA. CDR3 coding DNA: TGCAGCGTCGCAAGGCGGGGGACGGGGTTGGAGACCCAGTACTTC. Translation gives CSVARRGTGLETQYF.

This chain joins TRBV7-6 and TRBJ1-2; 10 nucleotides agree with TRBD1. The CDR3 is made up of 16 amino acids. Trimming at V came to 6 bases and at J to 8 bases, leaving 15 bases not matched to a gene. Germline CDR1 reads SGHVS; CDR2 reads FNYEAQ. CDR3 DNA sequence: TGTGCCAGCAGTTCCACCAGGACAGGGGGTTTGGGGGGCTACACCTTC. Its protein product is CASSSTRTGGLGGYTF.

The chain links TRBV28 to TRBJ1-1; perhaps TRBD1 as D (5 bases). The V gene lost 7 bases and the J gene lost 0 bases, with 15 bases spanning the gap. The CDR3 has 15 amino acids. Germline values: CDR1 MDHEN, CDR2 SYDVKM. The CDR3 here is CASIPGPTLNTEAFF. As DNA, the CDR3 is TGTGCCAGCATCCCAGGGCCCACCCTGAACACTGAAGCTTTCTTT.

The chain employs TRBV7-3 and TRBJ2-1; no clear D. Trimming cost V 0 bases and J 2 bases, with 8 bases left between them. The V gene's germline CDR1 is SGHTA and CDR2 FQGTGA. The CDR3 contains 15 residues. The CDR3 DNA follows: TGTGCCAGCAGCTTAACGTCCGTTCCCTACAATGAGCAGTTCTTC. Its protein is CASSLTSVPYNEQFF.

In this sample, this clonotype turned up once. The rearrangement joins TRBV4-2 to TRBJ2-5; 14 nucleotides line up with TRBD2. The CDR3 is made up of 14 amino acids. The germline V gene has CDR1 LGHNA and CDR2 YNFKEQ. V gave up 0 bases and J gave up 12 bases; unmatched junction bases: 3. The CDR3 region is CASSQEGTSGREYF. As DNA, the CDR3 is TGTGCCAGCAGCCAAGAGGGGACTAGCGGGAGAGAGTACTTC.

This clonotype was seen more than once but under ten times. The chain is built from TRBV4-3 and TRBJ2-3; D remains unclear. This CDR3 has 15 residues. Trimming cost V 0 bases and J 4 bases, with 11 bases left between them. CDR1 LGHNA and CDR2 YSLEER come from the germline V gene. The chain's CDR3 is CASSQERLPPDTQYF. The CDR3 DNA reads as TGCGCCAGCAGCCAAGAAAGGCTTCCCCCAGATACGCAGTATTTT.

V usage is TRBV5-1 and J usage is TRBJ2-5; 8 nucleotides align to TRBD1. Germline loops: CDR1 SGHRS, CDR2 YFSETQ. V shed 2 bases and J 5 bases; nucleotides not matched to a gene: 8. The CDR3 covers 15 residues. Written as DNA, the CDR3 is TGCGCCAGCAGCTTCAATGGACAGGGCGGCGAGACCCAGTACTTC. Residues: CASSFNGQGGETQYF.

The rearrangement joins TRBV7-9 to TRBJ1-1; unclear D gene. With 5 bases removed from V and 4 bases from J, the gap between germline ends came to 14 bases. Germline V gene lookup returns CDR1 SEHNR and CDR2 FQNEAQ (reference sequence). The CDR3 extends over 14 amino acids. Here the CDR3 DNA reads TGTGCCAGCAGCCCGTCCGAAGAAGGCACTGAAGCTTTCTTT. Encoded protein: CASSPSEEGTEAFF.

Only one count was recorded for this clonotype. V is TRBV18 and J is TRBJ1-1; D ambiguous. Trimming removed 4 bases from V and 0 bases from J, with 6 bases in between. Germline assignment: CDR1 KGHSH and CDR2 LQKENI. This CDR3 comprises 13 residues. As DNA, the CDR3 is TGTGCCAGCTCACAGGAATTGAACACTGAAGCTTTCTTT. It codes for CASSQELNTEAFF.

This sequence joins TRBV7-9 and TRBJ2-5; TRBD2 matches 7 bases. This CDR3 has 15 residues. V was pared by 0 bases and J by 1 base, with 2 bases of the junction left unmatched. Looked up from germline, CDR1 is SEHNR and CDR2 is FQNEAQ (reference sequence). The CDR3 region is CASSLALATQETQYF. The CDR3 bases are TGTGCCAGCAGCTTAGCACTAGCGACCCAAGAGACCCAGTACTTC. The full variable domain, in which reference TRBV7-9 and TRBJ2-5 provide the parts outside the CDR3, is DTGVSQNPRHKITKRGQNVTFRCDPISEHNRLYWYRQTLGQGPEFLTYFQNEAQLEKSRLLSDRFSAERPKGSFSTLEIQRTEQGDSAMYLCASSLALATQETQYFGPGTRLLVL.

This clonotype was detected many times. The chain recombines TRBV10-3 with TRBJ2-7; no reliable D call. V dropped 3 bases and J dropped 1 base, with 4 bases sitting between them. The CDR3 totals 12 residues. The germline V gene has CDR1 ENHRY and CDR2 SYGVKD. CDR3: CAISDSSYEQYF. CDR3 bases: TGTGCCATCAGTGACAGTTCCTACGAGCAGTACTTC.